This entry is about one TCR beta chain. Additional DNA sequences in this sample encode the identical CDR3. Trimming removed 4 bases from V and 5 bases from J, with 3 bases in between. Per germline, CDR1 SGHNT and CDR2 YYREEE (reference sequence). The CDR3 is made up of 11 amino acids. The repertoire was sequenced with immunoSEQ multiplex PCR; TCRdb's copy has only in-frame clones and lacks some. Found here are more than 2 million clones, 90% to 96% of them singletons; the top ten hold roughly 0.13%. This sample is part of a study of shared clonotypes between healthy human individuals. Study-wide background: Per-donor plates numbered three CD4 naive, three CD4 memory, two CD8 naive and one CD8 memory.

The sequence was collected from a man aged 18-30 years in good health. This rearrangement joins TRBV5-4 to TRBJ1-4; D ambiguous. The sample consisted of naive CD4+ T cells sorted from blood. As for subset: CD45RA+ positively selected. The CDR3 spells CASSLNEKLFF. In DNA, the CDR3 is TGTGCCAGCAGCCTCAATGAAAAACTGTTTTTT.